What follows are 3 T cell receptor beta chains derived from one specimen sequenced in a study of vaccination effects on CD4 cells after COVID-19. The repertoire was sequenced with immunoSEQ multiplex PCR; TCRdb's copy has only in-frame clones and lacks some. The data show just under 45,000 clones, roughly 79% seen once. No antigens are known for them. Peptide-pool stimulation followed by sequencing identified expanded antigen-specific CD4+ clonotypes in the ViraFEST assay. Upon completion of approximately ten days in culture, CD4+ T cells were isolated. Prior SARS-CoV-2 infection was absent in the vaccine recipients, as shown by negative nucleocapsid antibodies. The sample here was CD4+ T cells from PBMCs cultured with SARS-CoV-2 spike peptides, taken before COVID-19 vaccination. These TCRs come from a human donor who received a COVID-19 vaccine.

This clone has only one observation. J is TRBJ2-6 and V is TRBV5-1; a possible D gene is TRBD1 (6 bases). This CDR3 has 18 residues. V lost 4 bases and J lost 4, with 21 bases in between. Germline V gene data show CDR1 as SGHRS and CDR2 as YFSETQ. CDR3 amino acids: CASSIRQASSEGANVLTF. For the CDR3, the DNA is TGCGCCAGCAGCATAAGACAGGCCTCCTCGGAAGGGGCCAACGTCCTGACTTTC.

The gene calls are TRBV14 and TRBJ2-5, with 11 bases that match TRBD1. CDR1 and CDR2 (germline): SGHDN, FVKESK. V lost 6 bases to trimming and J lost 1 base; unmatched junction nucleotides: 13. This CDR3 spans 18 amino acids. Here the CDR3 DNA reads TGTGCCAGCAGATCAGGACAGGGGGCCCTAGGATTCCAAGAGACCCAGTACTTC. Translation gives CASRSGQGALGFQETQYF.

V usage is TRBV6-5 and J usage is TRBJ1-1, with 10 bases lining up with TRBD1. The CDR3 covers 14 residues. In germline, CDR1 is MNHEY, CDR2 SVGAGI. V shed 10 bases, J shed 4 bases, and the junction held 9 bases outside the gene matches. The CDR3 spells CAIAHDRGPTEAFF. CDR3 coding DNA: TGTGCCATCGCACACGACAGGGGGCCCACTGAAGCTTTCTTT.